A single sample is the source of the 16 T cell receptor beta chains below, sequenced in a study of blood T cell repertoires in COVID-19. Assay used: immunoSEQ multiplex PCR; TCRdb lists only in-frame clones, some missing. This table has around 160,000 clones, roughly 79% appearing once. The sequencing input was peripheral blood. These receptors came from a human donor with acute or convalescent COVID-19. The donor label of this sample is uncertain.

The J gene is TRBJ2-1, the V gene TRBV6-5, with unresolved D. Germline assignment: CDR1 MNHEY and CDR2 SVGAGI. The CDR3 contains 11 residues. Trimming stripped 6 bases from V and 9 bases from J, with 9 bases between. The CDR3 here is CASSSAFEQFF. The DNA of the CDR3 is TGTGCCAGCAGCTCAGCGTTTGAGCAGTTCTTC.

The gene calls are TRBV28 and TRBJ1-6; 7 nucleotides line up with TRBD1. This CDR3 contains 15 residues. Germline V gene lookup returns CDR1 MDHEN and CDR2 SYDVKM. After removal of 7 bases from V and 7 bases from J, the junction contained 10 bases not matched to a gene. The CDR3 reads CASTGPGTVNSPLHF. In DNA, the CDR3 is TGTGCCAGCACCGGGCCCGGGACAGTCAATTCACCCCTCCACTTT.

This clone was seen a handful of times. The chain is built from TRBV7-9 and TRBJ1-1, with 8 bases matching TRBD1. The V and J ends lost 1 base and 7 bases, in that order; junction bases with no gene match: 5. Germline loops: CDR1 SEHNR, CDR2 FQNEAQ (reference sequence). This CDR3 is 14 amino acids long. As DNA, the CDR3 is TGTGCCAGCAGCTTAGAAGGGACAGGTATTGAAGCTTTCTTT. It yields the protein CASSLEGTGIEAFF.

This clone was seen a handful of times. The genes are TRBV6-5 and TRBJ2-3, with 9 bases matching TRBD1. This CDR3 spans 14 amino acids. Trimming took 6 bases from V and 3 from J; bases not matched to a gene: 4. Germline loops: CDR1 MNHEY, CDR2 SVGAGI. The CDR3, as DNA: TGTGCCAGCAGACCCGGACAGGGGACAGATACGCAGTATTTT. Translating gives CASRPGQGTDTQYF.

The CDR3 coding sequence is TGTGCCAGCAGTCCCTCGACAGGGTGGGACACTGAAGCTTTCTTT. It encodes CASSPSTGWDTEAFF. The rearrangement links TRBV25-1 to TRBJ1-1; 7 nucleotides match TRBD1. This CDR3 is built from 15 residues. Germline lookup yields CDR1 MGHDK and CDR2 SYGVNS. Losses at the gene ends were 5 bases for V and 3 bases for J; bases not matched to a gene: 9.

CDR3 bases: TGCGCCAGCAGCTGGACACCAAAGGACTATGGCTACACCTTC. Residues: CASSWTPKDYGYTF. V is TRBV5-1 and J is TRBJ1-2; perhaps TRBD1 as D (5 bases). Trimming pared 3 bases from V and 3 bases from J, leaving 12 bases between. Germline V gives CDR1 SGHRS, CDR2 YFSETQ. The CDR3 consists of 14 residues.

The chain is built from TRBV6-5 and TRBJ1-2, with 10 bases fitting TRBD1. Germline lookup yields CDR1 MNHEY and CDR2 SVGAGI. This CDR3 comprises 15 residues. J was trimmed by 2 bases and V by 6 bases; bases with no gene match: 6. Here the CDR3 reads CASRTPGQGNYGYTF. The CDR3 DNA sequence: TGTGCCAGCAGAACCCCGGGACAGGGGAACTATGGCTACACCTTC.

CDR3 sequence (DNA): TGCGCCAGCAGCGGGGGACAGGGGAACTATGGCTACACCTTC. It codes for CASSGGQGNYGYTF. The chain couples TRBV5-1 to TRBJ1-2; 10 nucleotides agree with TRBD1. V dropped 4 bases and J dropped 2; count of bases not matched to a gene: 2. Germline-derived CDR1 and CDR2 are SGHRS and YFSETQ. This CDR3 has 14 amino acids.

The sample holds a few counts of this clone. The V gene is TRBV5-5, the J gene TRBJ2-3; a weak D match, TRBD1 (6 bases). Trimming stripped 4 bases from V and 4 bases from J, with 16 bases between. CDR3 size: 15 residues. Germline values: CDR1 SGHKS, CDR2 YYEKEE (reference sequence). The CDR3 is CASSPETGPPDTQYF. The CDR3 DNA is TGTGCCAGCAGCCCCGAGACAGGACCCCCAGATACGCAGTATTTT.

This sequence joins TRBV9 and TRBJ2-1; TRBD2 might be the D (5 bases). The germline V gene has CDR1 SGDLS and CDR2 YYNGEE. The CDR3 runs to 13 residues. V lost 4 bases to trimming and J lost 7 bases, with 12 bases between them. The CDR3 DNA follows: TGTGCCAGCAGCCCCAACGGAGGAAATGAGCAGTTCTTC. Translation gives CASSPNGGNEQFF.

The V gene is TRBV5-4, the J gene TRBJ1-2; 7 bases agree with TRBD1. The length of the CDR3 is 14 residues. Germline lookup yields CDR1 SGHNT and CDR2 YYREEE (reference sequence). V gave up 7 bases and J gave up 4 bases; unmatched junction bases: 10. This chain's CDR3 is CASGALGQPYGYTF. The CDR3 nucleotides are TGTGCCAGCGGGGCCTTGGGACAGCCCTATGGCTACACCTTC.

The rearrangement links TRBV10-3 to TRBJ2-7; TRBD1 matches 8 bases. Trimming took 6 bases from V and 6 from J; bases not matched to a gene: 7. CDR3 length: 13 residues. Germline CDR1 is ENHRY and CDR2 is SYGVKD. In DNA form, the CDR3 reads TGTGCCATCAGCTCGGGACAGGCGGGCGAGCAGTACTTC. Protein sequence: CAISSGQAGEQYF.

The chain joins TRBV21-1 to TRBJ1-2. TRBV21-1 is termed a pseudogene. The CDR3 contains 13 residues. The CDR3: CASSKRPAMGYTF. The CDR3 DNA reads TGTGCCAGCAGCAAGCGCCCTGCCATGGGCTACACCTTC.

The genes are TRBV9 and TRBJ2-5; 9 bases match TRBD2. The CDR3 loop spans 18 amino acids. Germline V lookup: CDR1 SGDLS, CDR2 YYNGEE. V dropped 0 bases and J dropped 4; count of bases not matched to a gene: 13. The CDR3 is CASSVDSSGVYPGETQYF. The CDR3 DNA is TGTGCCAGCAGCGTAGATTCTAGCGGGGTCTATCCTGGAGAGACCCAGTACTTC.

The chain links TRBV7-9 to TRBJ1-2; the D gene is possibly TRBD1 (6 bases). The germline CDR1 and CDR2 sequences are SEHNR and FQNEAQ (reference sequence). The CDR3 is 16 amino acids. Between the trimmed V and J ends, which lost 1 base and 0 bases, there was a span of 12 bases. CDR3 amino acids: CASSLGGPPTNYGYTF. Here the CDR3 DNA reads TGTGCCAGCAGCTTAGGGGGGCCTCCTACTAACTATGGCTACACCTTC.

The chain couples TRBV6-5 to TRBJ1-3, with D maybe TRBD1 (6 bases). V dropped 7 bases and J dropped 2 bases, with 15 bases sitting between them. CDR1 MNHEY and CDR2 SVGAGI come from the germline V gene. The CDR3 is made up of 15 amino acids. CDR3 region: CASTYRVEAGNTIYF. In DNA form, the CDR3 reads TGTGCCAGCACGTACAGGGTAGAAGCTGGAAACACCATATATTTT.